These 7 T cell receptor beta chains were sequenced from one sample in a study of OX40 agonist ivuxolimab in advanced cancers. Method: immunoSEQ multiplex PCR; TCRdb's copy keeps in-frame clones and lacks some. This sample has some 30,000 clones; 86% occur once, and the top ten carry under 30%. The specimen comprised CD4+ or CD8+ T cells sorted from blood, sampled in a trial of the OX40 agonist ivuxolimab. These receptor sequences come from an adult with an advanced solid tumor such as melanoma, head and neck, liver or kidney cancer.

J is TRBJ2-1 and V is TRBV5-6, with 7 bases fitting TRBD2. The CDR3 has 16 amino acids. Germline lookup yields CDR1 SGHDT and CDR2 YYEEEE. J was trimmed by 2 bases and V by 4 bases; bases with no gene match: 9. This chain's CDR3 is CASSLGDYLPYNEQFF. CDR3 nucleotides: TGTGCCAGCAGCCTAGGGGACTATTTGCCCTACAATGAGCAGTTCTTC.

The CDR3 DNA follows: TGCGCCAGCAGCTCGGGACTACAGTACGAGCAGTACTTC. Encoded protein: CASSSGLQYEQYF. V gene TRBV10-2 combines with J gene TRBJ2-7; 7 bases agree with TRBD2. V trimming: 6 bases; J trimming: 4 bases; junction bases outside the gene matches: 6. The CDR3 covers 13 residues. Germline V lookup: CDR1 WSHSY, CDR2 SAAADI.

This clone occurred a few times. The DNA for the CDR3 is TGCGCCAGCAGCGGACTAGCGGGAGATAGAGAATTCTTC. This sequence encodes CASSGLAGDREFF. The chain couples TRBV5-1 to TRBJ2-1, with 13 bases aligning to TRBD2. The CDR3 consists of 13 residues. The germline CDR1 and CDR2 sequences are SGHRS and YFSETQ. V lost 4 bases, J lost 16 bases, and 8 bases stayed unmatched.

For this clone: Germline is not matched at one junction end, which may reflect a read error. V gene TRBV13 combines with J gene TRBJ2-5; 10 bases line up with TRBD2. The length of the CDR3 is 17 residues. The germline gives CDR1 PRHDT, CDR2 FYEKMQ (reference sequence). For the CDR3, the DNA is TGTGCCAGCAGCTCCCATGGACTAGCGGAGCCTAAAGAGACCCAGCACTTC. Its translation is CASSSHGLAEPKETQHF.

The rearrangement links TRBV5-4 to TRBJ2-5; D remains unclear. V lost 6 bases and J 4 bases, leaving 13 bases between the germline ends. This CDR3 has 13 residues. CDR1 SGHNT and CDR2 YYREEE come from the germline V gene (reference sequence). CDR3: CASTLGQRETQYF. The CDR3 nucleotides are TGTGCCAGCACCCTTGGCCAACGAGAGACCCAGTACTTC.

V and J are TRBV28 and TRBJ1-5; 9 bases line up with TRBD1. This CDR3 is 16 amino acids long. Trimming cost V 2 bases and J 6 bases; bases outside gene matches: 8. Germline loops: CDR1 MDHEN, CDR2 SYDVKM. Here the CDR3 reads CASSLIQGASGQPQHF. CDR3 coding DNA: TGTGCCAGCAGTTTAATACAGGGGGCTTCGGGTCAGCCCCAGCATTTT.

V is TRBV5-6 and J is TRBJ2-7; perhaps D is TRBD1 or TRBD2 (5 bases each). Germline V gene data show CDR1 as SGHDT and CDR2 as YYEEEE. The CDR3 extends over 12 amino acids. V lost 8 bases, J lost 2 bases, and 11 bases lay in between. CDR3 amino acids: CASGGSAYEQYF. DNA for the CDR3: TGTGCCAGTGGGGGTAGCGCCTACGAGCAGTACTTC.